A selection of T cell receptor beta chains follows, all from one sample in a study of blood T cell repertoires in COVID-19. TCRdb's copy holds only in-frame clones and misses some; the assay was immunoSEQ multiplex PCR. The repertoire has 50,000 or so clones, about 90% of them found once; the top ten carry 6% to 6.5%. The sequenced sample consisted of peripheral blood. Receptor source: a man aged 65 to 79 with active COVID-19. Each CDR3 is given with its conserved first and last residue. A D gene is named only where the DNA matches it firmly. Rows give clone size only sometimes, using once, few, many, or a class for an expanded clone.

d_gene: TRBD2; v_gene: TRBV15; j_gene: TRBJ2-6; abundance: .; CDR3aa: CATSRSRGAGANVLTF; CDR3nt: TGTGCCACCAGCAGATCCCGGGGGGCTGGGGCCAACGTCCTGACTTTC
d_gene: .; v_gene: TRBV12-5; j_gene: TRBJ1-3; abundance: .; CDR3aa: CASGPTGLSGNTIYF; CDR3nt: TGTGCTAGTGGTCCGACGGGACTCTCTGGAAACACCATATATTTT
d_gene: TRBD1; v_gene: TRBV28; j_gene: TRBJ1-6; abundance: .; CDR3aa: CASSNRDRDTPPLHF; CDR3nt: TGTGCCAGCAGTAACCGGGACAGGGATACGCCACCCCTCCACTTT
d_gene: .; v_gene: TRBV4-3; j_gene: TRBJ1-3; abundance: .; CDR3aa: CASSQDPGKSSGNTIYF; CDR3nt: TGCGCCAGCAGCCAAGACCCGGGGAAAAGCTCTGGAAACACCATATATTTT
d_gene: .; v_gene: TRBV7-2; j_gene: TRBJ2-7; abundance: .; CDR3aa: CASMLTGRVQYF; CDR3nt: TGTGCCAGCATGCTGACGGGAAGGGTGCAGTACTTC
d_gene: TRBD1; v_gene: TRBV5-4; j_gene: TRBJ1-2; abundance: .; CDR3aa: CASSLVGTGDGDTF; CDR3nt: TGTGCCAGCAGCTTGGTGGGGACAGGGGACGGCGACACCTTC
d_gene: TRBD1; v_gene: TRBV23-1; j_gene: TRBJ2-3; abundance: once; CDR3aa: CASRIETGALFRSTDTQYF; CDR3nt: TGCGCCAGCAGGATTGAAACAGGGGCTCTCTTCCGTAGCACAGATACGCAGTATTTT
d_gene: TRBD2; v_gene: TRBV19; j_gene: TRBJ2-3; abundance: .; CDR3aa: CASSLLTSGGLDTQYF; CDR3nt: TGTGCCAGTAGTCTACTGACTAGCGGGGGGTTAGATACGCAGTATTTT
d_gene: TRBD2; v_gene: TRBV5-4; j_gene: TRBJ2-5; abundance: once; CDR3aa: CASRRGLAGGNQETQYF; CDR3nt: TGTGCCAGCAGACGAGGACTAGCGGGGGGCAACCAAGAGACCCAGTACTTC
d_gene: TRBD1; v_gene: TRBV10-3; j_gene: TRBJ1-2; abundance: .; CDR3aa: CAISGQGRGYTF; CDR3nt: TGTGCCATCAGTGGACAGGGTCGCGGCTACACCTTC
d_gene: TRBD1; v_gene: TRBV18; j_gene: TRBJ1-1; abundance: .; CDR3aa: CASSPRNPGQVLMNTEAFF; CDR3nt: TGTGCCAGCTCACCACGAAATCCGGGACAGGTATTGATGAACACTGAAGCTTTCTTT
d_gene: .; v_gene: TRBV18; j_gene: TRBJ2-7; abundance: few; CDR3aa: CASSPPSSYEQYF; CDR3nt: TGTGCCAGCTCACCACCCAGCTCCTACGAGCAGTACTTC
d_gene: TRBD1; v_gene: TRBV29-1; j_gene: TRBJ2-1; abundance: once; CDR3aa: CSGHRTGGGGEQFF; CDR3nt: TGCAGCGGCCACAGGACAGGGGGAGGGGGTGAGCAGTTCTTC
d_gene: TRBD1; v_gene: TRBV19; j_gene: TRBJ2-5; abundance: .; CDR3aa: CASSMGQKETQYF; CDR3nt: TGTGCCAGTAGCATGGGACAGAAAGAGACCCAGTACTTC
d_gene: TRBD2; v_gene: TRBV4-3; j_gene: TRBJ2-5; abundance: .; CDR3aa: CASSGKLAGKETQYF; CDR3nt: TGCGCCAGCAGTGGTAAACTAGCGGGGAAGGAGACCCAGTACTTC
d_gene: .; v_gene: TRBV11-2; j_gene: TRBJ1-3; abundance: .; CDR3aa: CASSHFIGGVHSGNTIYF; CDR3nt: TGTGCCAGCAGCCATTTCATAGGGGGGGTGCACTCTGGAAACACCATATATTTT
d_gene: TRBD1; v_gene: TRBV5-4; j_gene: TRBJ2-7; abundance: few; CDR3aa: CASSPRLPGQGYEQYF; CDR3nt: TGTGCCAGCAGCCCGCGACTCCCGGGACAGGGCTACGAGCAGTACTTC
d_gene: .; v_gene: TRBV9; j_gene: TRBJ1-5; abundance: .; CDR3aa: CASSVDGRGGNQPQHF; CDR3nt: TGTGCCAGCAGCGTAGATGGTAGGGGAGGAAATCAGCCCCAGCATTTT
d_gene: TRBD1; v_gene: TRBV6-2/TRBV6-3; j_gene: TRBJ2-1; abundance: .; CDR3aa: CASSYLGQGVYNEQFF; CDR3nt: TGTGCCAGCAGTTACCTAGGACAGGGGGTTTACAATGAGCAGTTCTTC
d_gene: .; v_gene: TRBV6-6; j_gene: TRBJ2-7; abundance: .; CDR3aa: CASTTPGLEQYF; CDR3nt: TGTGCCAGCACCACCCCGGGTCTCGAGCAGTACTTC
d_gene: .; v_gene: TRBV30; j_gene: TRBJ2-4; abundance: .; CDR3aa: CAWDSGLDRIQYF; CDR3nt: TGTGCCTGGGACTCCGGCCTAGACCGCATTCAGTACTTC
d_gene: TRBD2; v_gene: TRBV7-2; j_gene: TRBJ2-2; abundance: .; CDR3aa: CASSSRAGSNTGELFF; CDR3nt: TGTGCCAGCAGCTCCCGAGCGGGGAGTAACACCGGGGAGCTGTTTTTT
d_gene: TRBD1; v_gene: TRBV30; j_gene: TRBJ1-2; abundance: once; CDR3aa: CAWSTPDRVYGYTF; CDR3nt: TGTGCCTGGAGTACCCCGGACAGGGTCTATGGCTACACCTTC
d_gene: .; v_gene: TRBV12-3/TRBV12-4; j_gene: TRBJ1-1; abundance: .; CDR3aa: CASSTQVNTEAFF; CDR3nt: TGTGCCAGCAGTACGCAGGTAAACACTGAAGCTTTCTTT
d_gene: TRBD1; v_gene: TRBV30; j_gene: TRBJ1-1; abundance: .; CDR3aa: CAWNDRANTEAFF; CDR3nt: TGTGCCTGGAACGACAGGGCTAACACTGAAGCTTTCTTT
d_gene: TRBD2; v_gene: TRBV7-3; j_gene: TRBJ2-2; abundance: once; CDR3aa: CASSTERGPNTGELFF; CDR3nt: TGTGCCAGCAGCACCGAGCGGGGACCGAACACCGGGGAGCTGTTTTTT
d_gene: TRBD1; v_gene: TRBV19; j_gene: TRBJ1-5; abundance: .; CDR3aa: CASTTGGRYNNQPQHF; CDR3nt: TGTGCCAGTACCACAGGGGGCAGGTATAATAATCAGCCCCAGCATTTT
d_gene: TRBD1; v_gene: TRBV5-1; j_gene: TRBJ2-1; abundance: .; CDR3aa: CASSLAAGQGALHLQFF; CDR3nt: TGCGCCAGCAGCTTGGCGGCCGGACAGGGTGCTTTACATTTGCAGTTCTTC
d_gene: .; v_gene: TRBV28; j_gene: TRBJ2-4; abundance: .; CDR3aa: CASSWGNKNIQYF; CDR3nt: TGTGCCAGCAGTTGGGGCAACAAAAACATTCAGTACTTC
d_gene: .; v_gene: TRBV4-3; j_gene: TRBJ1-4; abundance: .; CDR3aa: CASSQDIREKLFF; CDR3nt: TGCGCCAGCAGCCAAGATATTCGTGAAAAACTGTTTTTT
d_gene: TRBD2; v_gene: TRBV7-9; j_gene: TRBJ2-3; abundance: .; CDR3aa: CASSLVPSLAGGPDTQYF; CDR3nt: TGTGCCAGCAGCTTAGTTCCATCACTAGCGGGGGGGCCAGATACGCAGTATTTT
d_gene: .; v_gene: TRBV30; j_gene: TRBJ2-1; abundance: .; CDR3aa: CAWSAPPAPDSPQFF; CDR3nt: TGTGCCTGGAGTGCCCCTCCGGCACCCGACTCCCCACAGTTCTTC
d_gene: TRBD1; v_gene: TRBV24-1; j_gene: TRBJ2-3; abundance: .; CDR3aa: CATSDRTGGQDTQYF; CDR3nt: TGTGCCACCAGTGATCGTACAGGGGGCCAAGATACGCAGTATTTT
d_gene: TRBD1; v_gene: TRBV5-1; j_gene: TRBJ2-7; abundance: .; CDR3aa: CASSFDTGGRYEQYF; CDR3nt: TGCGCCAGCAGCTTCGATACAGGGGGCAGGTACGAGCAGTACTTC
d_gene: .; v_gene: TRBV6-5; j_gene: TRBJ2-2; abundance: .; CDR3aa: CASRGVAGELFF; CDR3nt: TGTGCCAGCAGAGGGGTGGCAGGGGAGCTGTTTTTT
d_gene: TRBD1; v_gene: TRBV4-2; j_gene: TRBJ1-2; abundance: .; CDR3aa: CASSKPGQGTGYTF; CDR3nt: TGTGCCAGCAGCAAACCGGGACAGGGGACTGGCTACACCTTC
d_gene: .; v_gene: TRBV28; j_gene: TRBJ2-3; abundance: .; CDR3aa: CASTELPTDTQYF; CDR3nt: TGTGCCAGCACTGAGCTCCCCACAGATACGCAGTATTTT
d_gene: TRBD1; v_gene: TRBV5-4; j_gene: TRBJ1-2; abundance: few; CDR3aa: CASSYPDREEGYTF; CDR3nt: TGTGCCAGCAGCTACCCGGACAGGGAAGAGGGCTACACCTTC
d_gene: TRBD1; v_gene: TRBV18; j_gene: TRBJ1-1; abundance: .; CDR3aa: CASSREGALTEAFF; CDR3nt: TGTGCCAGCTCACGTGAGGGGGCTTTGACTGAAGCTTTCTTT
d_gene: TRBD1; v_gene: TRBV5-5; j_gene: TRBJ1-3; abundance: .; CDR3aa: CASSKGTDPSGNTIYF; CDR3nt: TGTGCCAGCAGCAAGGGGACAGACCCCTCTGGAAACACCATATATTTT
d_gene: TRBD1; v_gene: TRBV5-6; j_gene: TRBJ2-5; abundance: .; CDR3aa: CASSLVGTGQGETQYF; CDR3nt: TGTGCCAGCAGCTTGGTTGGGACAGGGCAGGGAGAGACCCAGTACTTC
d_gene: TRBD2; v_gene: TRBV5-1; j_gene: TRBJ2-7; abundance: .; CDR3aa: CASSTGTSIYEQYF; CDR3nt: TGCGCCAGCAGCACCGGGACTAGCATCTACGAGCAGTACTTC
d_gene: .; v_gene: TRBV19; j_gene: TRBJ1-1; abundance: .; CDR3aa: CASSILGQNTEAFF; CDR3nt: TGTGCCAGTAGTATCTTGGGACAGAACACTGAAGCTTTCTTT
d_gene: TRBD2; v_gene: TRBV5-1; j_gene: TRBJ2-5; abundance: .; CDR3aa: CASGSLGTSGAQETQYF; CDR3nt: TGCGCCAGCGGTAGCCTGGGGACTAGCGGGGCCCAAGAGACCCAGTACTTC
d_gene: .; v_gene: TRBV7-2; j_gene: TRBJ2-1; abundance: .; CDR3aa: CASSHRGGEQFF; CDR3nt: TGTGCCAGCAGCCATAGGGGTGGTGAGCAGTTCTTC